These 25 T cell receptor beta chains share one sample of origin, sequenced in a study of T cells in Graves' hyperthyroidism and ophthalmopathy. The source material, RNA transcripts, was used to amplify TCR beta CDR3 regions. TCR CDR3 underwent first-round RT-PCR with the HTBI primer set. Via MiXCR, TCRdb re-called the multiplex PCR reads, giving one row per CDR3 protein. The sample contains under 400,000 distinct CDR3 sequences, 15% to 20% of which appear only once. Specimen: blood. The receptor set was obtained from a woman between 45 and 65 years old with Graves' hyperthyroidism.

The chain carries TRBV20-1 and TRBJ2-3; TRBD2 matches 11 bases. Germline lookup yields CDR1 DFQATT and CDR2 SNEGSKA (reference sequence). V was pared by 6 bases and J by 2 bases, with 10 bases of the junction left unmatched. This CDR3 has 16 amino acids. The CDR3 bases are TGCAGTGCCACCACCGGGACTAGCGGTACCACAGATACGCAGTATTTT. It encodes CSATTGTSGTTDTQYF.

The chain uses TRBV5-4 and TRBJ2-7; no firm D call. The V gene lost 4 bases and the J gene lost 0 bases, with 17 bases spanning the gap. The CDR3 has 16 amino acids. Germline CDR1 and CDR2: SGHNT and YYREEE (reference sequence). The CDR3 nucleotides are TGTGCCAGCAGCCCCCTCCCCGAGCGCAGCTCCTACGAGCAGTACTTC. As protein: CASSPLPERSSYEQYF.

This clonotype showed up just a few times. The rearrangement uses TRBV20-1 and TRBJ2-2, with a tentative D call TRBD1 (5 bases). Trimming left V 0 bases short and J 6 bases short, with 14 bases between. This CDR3 has 15 residues. Per germline, CDR1 DFQATT and CDR2 SNEGSKA (reference sequence). CDR3 amino acids: CSARERGNSAGELFF. The DNA for the CDR3 is TGCAGTGCTAGAGAAAGGGGCAACTCCGCCGGGGAGCTGTTTTTT.

This clonotype came up many times. The rearrangement joins TRBV5-1 to TRBJ2-5, with 9 nucleotides matching TRBD1. Trimming cost V 4 bases and J 2 bases; bases outside gene matches: 6. CDR1 and CDR2 (germline): SGHRS, YFSETQ. The CDR3 loop spans 15 amino acids. The CDR3 region is CASSPLDRGQETQYF. CDR3 nucleotides: TGCGCCAGCAGCCCTCTCGACAGGGGGCAAGAGACCCAGTACTTC.

In the case of this clonotype: This clone may be a read error of a much larger clone one base away. This chain links TRBV11-2 with TRBJ2-2; D is unresolved. Looked up from germline, CDR1 is SGHAT and CDR2 is FQNNGV. V lost 4 bases, J lost 10 bases, and 7 bases lay in between. CDR3 length: 11 amino acids. The CDR3 nucleotides are TGTGCCAGCAGCTACGCTGTGGAGCTGTTTTTT. Translating gives CASSYAVELFF. Using reference TRBV11-2 and TRBJ2-2 for the parts outside the CDR3, the full variable domain is EAGVAQSPRYKIIEKRQSVAFWCNPISGHATLYWYQQILGQGPKLLIQFQNNGVVDDSQLPKDRFSAERLKGVDSTLKIQPAKLEDSAVYLCASSYAVELFFGEGSRLTVL.

This clonotype showed up just a few times. The chain combines TRBV18 with TRBJ2-7; D call uncertain. CDR3 length equals 15 residues. V dropped 0 bases and J dropped 6 bases, with 15 bases sitting between them. Per the germline V gene, CDR1 is KGHSH and CDR2 is LQKENI. CDR3: CASSPPSTTKGEQYF. For the CDR3, the DNA is TGTGCCAGCTCACCACCGTCTACTACAAAGGGCGAGCAGTACTTC.

This clonotype was seen repeatedly, ten times or more. The chain combines TRBV5-1 with TRBJ2-1; TRBD2 matches 9 bases. Trimming took 0 bases from V and 10 from J; bases not matched to a gene: 8. The length of the CDR3 is 15 residues. Germline V gene sequence: CDR1 SGHRS, CDR2 YFSETQ. The CDR3 region has the DNA TGCGCCAGCAGCTTGGCAGCGGGAGGTCCCCCCGAGCAGTTCTTC. Protein product: CASSLAAGGPPEQFF.

This clonotype has ten or more counts. This chain connects TRBV20-1 to TRBJ2-5, with D possibly matching TRBD2 (5 bases). This CDR3 is built from 14 residues. From germline, CDR1 is DFQATT and CDR2 SNEGSKA (reference sequence). Deletions cut 2 bases from V and 0 bases from J, with 10 bases between. CDR3 sequence: CSARKGEYQETQYF. The CDR3, as DNA: TGCAGTGCTAGAAAGGGAGAGTACCAAGAGACCCAGTACTTC.

The chain couples TRBV5-1 to TRBJ1-4; TRBD1 matches at 9 bases. J was trimmed by 10 bases and V by 4 bases; bases with no gene match: 11. Germline V lookup: CDR1 SGHRS, CDR2 YFSETQ. CDR3 length: 15 residues. CDR3 amino acids: CASSIIPGQGGKLFF. In nucleotides, the CDR3 is TGCGCCAGCAGCATTATTCCGGGACAGGGTGGAAAACTGTTTTTT.

This clonotype was detected ten times or more. V usage is TRBV20-1 and J usage is TRBJ2-3; 9 bases line up with TRBD1. Germline-derived CDR1 and CDR2 are DFQATT and SNEGSKA (reference sequence). This CDR3 contains 15 residues. The J segment lost 1 base and the V segment lost 1 base, leaving 3 bases of the junction unmatched. The CDR3: CSARGQGGRTDTQYF. CDR3 sequence (DNA): TGCAGTGCTAGAGGACAGGGGGGTCGCACAGATACGCAGTATTTT.

This clonotype was seen at least ten times. This chain uses TRBV12-3 or TRBV12-4 with TRBJ2-2; 7 positions match TRBD2. There are 15 residues in the CDR3. Trimming cost V 11 bases and J 1 base; bases outside gene matches: 10. The CDR3 spells CASANGLGNTGELFF. For the CDR3, the DNA is TGTGCCTCCGCGAATGGACTAGGGAACACCGGGGAGCTGTTTTTT.

This clonotype was detected ten times or more. This chain links TRBV11-2 with TRBJ2-7; D is perhaps TRBD2 (5 bases). With 5 bases removed from V and 3 bases from J, the gap between germline ends came to 8 bases. CDR1 and CDR2 (germline): SGHAT, FQNNGV. The CDR3 runs to 12 residues. The CDR3, as DNA: TGTGCCAGCAGCCCCGAGGGCTACGAGCAGTACGTC. Amino acids: CASSPEGYEQYV.

The J gene is TRBJ1-2, the V gene TRBV6-1; D remains unclear. This CDR3 has 13 amino acids. CDR1 MNHNS and CDR2 SASEGT come from the germline V gene. V shed 2 bases and J shed 2 bases, with 6 bases lying between them. CDR3 region: CASSEPANYGYTF. The DNA for the CDR3 is TGTGCCAGCAGTGAACCGGCGAACTATGGCTACACCTTC.

This sequence joins TRBV29-1 and TRBJ2-3, with 8 nucleotides matching TRBD2. Germline values: CDR1 SQVTM, CDR2 ANQGSEA. Trimming removed 0 bases from V and 8 bases from J; junction bases left unmatched: 10. The CDR3 contains 15 residues. The DNA for the CDR3 is TGCAGCGTTGAAGATGGGCCAGCGGGGGACCCTACGCAGTATTTT. It codes for CSVEDGPAGDPTQYF.

This clonotype was recorded at least ten times. The chain uses TRBV11-1 and TRBJ2-7; D gene unclear. This CDR3 comprises 14 residues. Germline V CDR1 and CDR2: SGHAT, FQDESV (reference sequence). With 5 bases removed from V and 6 bases from J, the gap between germline ends came to 17 bases. The CDR3 region has the DNA TGTGCCAGCAGCGGGCGTCCTTTAGCAGGCGAGCAGTACTTC. It codes for CASSGRPLAGEQYF.

This clonotype has ten or more counts. The rearrangement links TRBV12-3 or TRBV12-4 to TRBJ2-3, with a weak D call TRBD2 (7 bases). CDR3 size: 15 residues. The V end was cut by 3 bases, the J end by 0 bases, with 10 bases between. The CDR3 sequence: CASSFEGGSTDTQYF. CDR3 coding DNA: TGTGCCAGCAGTTTCGAGGGGGGGAGCACAGATACGCAGTATTTT.

This clonotype has a count of ten or more. J is TRBJ2-7 and V is TRBV20-1; TRBD2 agrees at 7 bases. Trimming cost V 3 bases and J 6 bases; bases outside gene matches: 5. CDR1 DFQATT and CDR2 SNEGSKA come from the germline V gene (reference sequence). This CDR3 contains 12 residues. Written as DNA, the CDR3 is TGCAGTGCTAGTGGGACTACCGGCGAGCAGTACTTC. As protein: CSASGTTGEQYF.

The chain is built from TRBV7-2 and TRBJ1-1; D gene ambiguous. Trimming cost V 4 bases and J 0 bases, with 12 bases left between them. The V gene's germline CDR1 is SGHTA and CDR2 FQGNSA. The CDR3 totals 15 residues. CDR3 sequence: CASSSTGLLNTEAFF. Written as DNA, the CDR3 is TGTGCCAGCAGCTCAACGGGCCTCTTGAACACTGAAGCTTTCTTT.

This clonotype has only one observation. The V and J genes are TRBV29-1 and TRBJ1-1; no firm D call. Germline V CDR1 and CDR2: SQVTM, ANQGSEA. Trimming left V 5 bases short and J 1 base short, with 8 bases between. The CDR3 length is 12 residues. The chain's CDR3 is CSVWGGNTEAFF. The CDR3 bases are TGCAGCGTTTGGGGAGGGAACACTGAAGCTTTCTTT.

V usage is TRBV19 and J usage is TRBJ1-3, with D hard to call. This CDR3 contains 13 residues. V was shortened by 3 bases and J by 3 bases, with 6 bases between the two germline ends. Germline-derived CDR1 and CDR2 are LNHDA and SQIVND (reference sequence). DNA for the CDR3: TGTGCCAGTAGTATCCTGGTTGGAAACACCATATATTTT. This codes for CASSILVGNTIYF.

This clonotype was detected ten times or more. The rearrangement uses TRBV11-2 and TRBJ2-7; TRBD2 matches 9 bases. Germline V gene data show CDR1 as SGHAT and CDR2 as FQNNGV. The CDR3 sequence is 14 residues long. Germline trimming cut 6 bases from V and 4 bases from J; bases unmatched to any gene: 7. CDR3 in DNA: TGTGCCAGCAGGTTTAGCGGGAGTGTTTACGAGCAGTACTTC. It encodes CASRFSGSVYEQYF.

This chain links TRBV7-9 with TRBJ1-2; D is undetermined. Looked up from germline, CDR1 is SEHNR and CDR2 is FQNEAQ (reference sequence). This CDR3 is 11 amino acids long. V dropped 2 bases and J dropped 5 bases, with 3 bases sitting between them. CDR3 sequence reads: CASSLWYGYTF. CDR3 nucleotide sequence: TGTGCCAGCAGCTTATGGTATGGCTACACCTTC.

The sample holds a few counts of this clonotype. The chain is built from TRBV5-6 and TRBJ2-1, with 8 nucleotides matching TRBD2. This CDR3 has 16 amino acids. V was clipped by 4 bases and J by 2 bases; unmatched bases: 8. Germline V gene lookup returns CDR1 SGHDT and CDR2 YYEEEE. DNA for the CDR3: TGTGCCAGCAGCCCTCTCCCGGGGGGGACCTACAATGAGCAGTTCTTC. Translated: CASSPLPGGTYNEQFF. The variable domain in full, with the rest retrieved from reference TRBV5-6 and TRBJ2-1, is DAGVTQSPTHLIKTRGQQVTLRCSPKSGHDTVSWYQQALGQGPQFIFQYYEEEERQRGNFPDRFSGHQFPNYSSELNVNALLLGDSALYLCASSPLPGGTYNEQFFGPGTRLTVL.

This clonotype appeared once. The chain has TRBV6-1 and TRBJ2-3; 11 bases fit TRBD2. Germline assignment: CDR1 MNHNS and CDR2 SASEGT. The junction had 6 bases not matched to a gene; V was cut back by 6 bases and J by 1 base. The length of the CDR3 is 16 residues. CDR3 coding DNA: TGTGCCAGCAGCCCACTAGCGGGAGAGGGCACAGATACGCAGTATTTT. Protein product: CASSPLAGEGTDTQYF.

As regards this clonotype: Just one base apart from a much larger clone, this may be a read error. The rearrangement uses TRBV18 and TRBJ2-3; 10 positions match TRBD2. V was clipped by 7 bases and J by 2 bases; unmatched bases: 6. Germline V gene data show CDR1 as KGHSH and CDR2 as LQKENI. The CDR3 runs to 15 residues. The CDR3 is CASFGLAVDTDTQYF. CDR3 DNA: TGTGCCAGCTTCGGACTAGCGGTAGACACAGATACGCAGTATTTT.